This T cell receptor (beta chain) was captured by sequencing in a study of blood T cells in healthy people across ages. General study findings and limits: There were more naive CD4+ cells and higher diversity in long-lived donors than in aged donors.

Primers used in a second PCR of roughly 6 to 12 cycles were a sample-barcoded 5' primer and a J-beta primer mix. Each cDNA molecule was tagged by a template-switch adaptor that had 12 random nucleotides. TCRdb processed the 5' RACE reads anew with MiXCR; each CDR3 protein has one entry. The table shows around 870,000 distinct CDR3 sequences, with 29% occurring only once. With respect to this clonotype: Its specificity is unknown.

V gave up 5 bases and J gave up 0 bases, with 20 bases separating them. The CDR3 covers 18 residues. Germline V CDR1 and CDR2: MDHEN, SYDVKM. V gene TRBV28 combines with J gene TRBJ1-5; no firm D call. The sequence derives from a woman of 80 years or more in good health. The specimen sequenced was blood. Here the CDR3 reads CASSLRPKLWDSNQPQHF. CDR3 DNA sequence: TGTGCCAGCAGTCTCCGACCTAAACTCTGGGATAGCAATCAGCCCCAGCATTTT.